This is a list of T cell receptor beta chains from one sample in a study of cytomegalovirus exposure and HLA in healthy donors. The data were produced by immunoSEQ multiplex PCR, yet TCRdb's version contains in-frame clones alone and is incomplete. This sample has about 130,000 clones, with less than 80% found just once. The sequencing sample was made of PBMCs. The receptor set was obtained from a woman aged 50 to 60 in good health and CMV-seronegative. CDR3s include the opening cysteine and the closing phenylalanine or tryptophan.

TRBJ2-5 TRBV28 CASSEPGLAGVQTQYF
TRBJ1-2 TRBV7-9 CASSLGQGRYGYTF
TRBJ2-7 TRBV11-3 CASSTGQGTAYEQYF
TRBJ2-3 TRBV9 CASSVDPGMTDTQYF
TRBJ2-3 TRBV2 CASSDQGLGTQYF
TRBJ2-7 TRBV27 CASSRGEMHYEQYF
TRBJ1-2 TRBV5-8 CASSLVGGGYTF
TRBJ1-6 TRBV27 CASSWTGTYNSPLHF
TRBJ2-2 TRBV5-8 CASSWPGFDTGELFF
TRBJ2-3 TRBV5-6 CASSPGTGASTDTQYF
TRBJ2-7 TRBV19 CASSKGRGSSYEQYF
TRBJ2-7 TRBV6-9 CASIRLARIYEQYF
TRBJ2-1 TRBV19 CASRERSEVNEQFF
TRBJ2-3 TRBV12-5 CASGQGLAGVDTQYF
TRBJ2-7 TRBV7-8 CASSLGTYEQYF
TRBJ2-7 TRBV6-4 CASSEEAVGVYEQYF
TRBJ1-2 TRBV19 CASSIDRSGGAYGYTF
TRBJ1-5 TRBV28 CASSSFPRRGQPQHF
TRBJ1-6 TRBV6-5 CATRATGYQSPLHF
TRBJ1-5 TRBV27 CAGSLRQGNNQPQHF
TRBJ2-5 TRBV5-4 CASSLVAGLQETQYF
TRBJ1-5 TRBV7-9 CASSRGAGVQPQHF
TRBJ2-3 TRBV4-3 CASSQDRRLASTDTQYF
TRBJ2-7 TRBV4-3 CASSQEASGASYEQYF
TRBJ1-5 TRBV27 CASSLWGRQPQHF
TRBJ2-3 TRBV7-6 CASSLAGGETDTQYF
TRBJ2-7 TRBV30 CAWSIGGRYEQYF